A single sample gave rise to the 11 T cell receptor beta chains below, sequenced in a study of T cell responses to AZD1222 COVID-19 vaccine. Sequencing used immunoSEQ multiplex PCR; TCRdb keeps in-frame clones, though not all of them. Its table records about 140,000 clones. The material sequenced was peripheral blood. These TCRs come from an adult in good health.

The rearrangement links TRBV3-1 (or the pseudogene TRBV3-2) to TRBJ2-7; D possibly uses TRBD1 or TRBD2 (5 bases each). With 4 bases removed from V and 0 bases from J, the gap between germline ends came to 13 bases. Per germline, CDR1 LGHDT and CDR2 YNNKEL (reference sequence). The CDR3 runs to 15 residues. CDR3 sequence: CASSPWVGTSYEQYF. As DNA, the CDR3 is TGTGCCAGCAGCCCCTGGGTGGGGACCTCCTACGAGCAGTACTTC.

The CDR3 nucleotides are TGTGCCAGCAGTAAGGACAGGGGGCCGGAGACCCAGTACTTC. Protein sequence: CASSKDRGPETQYF. V usage is TRBV6-5 and J usage is TRBJ2-5, with TRBD1 matching 11 bases. CDR1 and CDR2 from the germline V gene are MNHEY and SVGAGI. The V and J ends lost 5 bases and 5 bases, in that order; junction bases with no gene match: 4. This CDR3 spans 14 amino acids.

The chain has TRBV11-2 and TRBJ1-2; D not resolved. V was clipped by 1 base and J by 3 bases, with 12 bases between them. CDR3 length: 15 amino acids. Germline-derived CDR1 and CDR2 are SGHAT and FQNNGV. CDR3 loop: CASSLVGPRDYGYTF. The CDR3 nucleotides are TGTGCCAGCAGCTTAGTCGGTCCGCGGGACTATGGCTACACCTTC.

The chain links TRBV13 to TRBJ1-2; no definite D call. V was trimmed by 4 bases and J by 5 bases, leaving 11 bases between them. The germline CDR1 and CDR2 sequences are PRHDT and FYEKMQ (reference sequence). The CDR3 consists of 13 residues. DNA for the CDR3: TGTGCCAGCAGCTCCGCAGAAGGATATGGCTACACCTTC. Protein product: CASSSAEGYGYTF.

In DNA, the CDR3 is TGCGCCAGCAGCTCGCAACCAGGGGGTTCGGACACTGAAGCTTTCTTT. Translating it yields CASSSQPGGSDTEAFF. The J gene is TRBJ1-1, the V gene TRBV5-1, with 7 bases identical to TRBD1. This CDR3 spans 16 amino acids. With V trimmed by 3 bases and J by 3 bases, 11 bases remained unmatched. The germline V gene has CDR1 SGHRS and CDR2 YFSETQ.

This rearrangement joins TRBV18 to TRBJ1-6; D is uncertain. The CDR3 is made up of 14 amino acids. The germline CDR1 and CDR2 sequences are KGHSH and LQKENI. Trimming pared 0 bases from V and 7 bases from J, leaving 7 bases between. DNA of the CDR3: TGTGCCAGCTCACCACCGCACCCAAATTCACCCCTCCACTTT. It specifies CASSPPHPNSPLHF.

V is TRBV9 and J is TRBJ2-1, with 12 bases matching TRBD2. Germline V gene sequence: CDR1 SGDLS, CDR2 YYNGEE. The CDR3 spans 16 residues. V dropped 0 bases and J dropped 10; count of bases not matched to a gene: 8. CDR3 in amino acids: CASSVASSGGAWEQFF. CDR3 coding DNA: TGTGCCAGCAGCGTAGCGTCTAGCGGGGGGGCTTGGGAGCAGTTCTTC.

CDR3 nucleotide sequence: TGCGCCAGCAGCCAAGATGAGGCTAGCGGGGGGCTCGGAGTAGATACGCAGTATTTT. This gives the protein CASSQDEASGGLGVDTQYF. The V call is TRBV4-1, the J call TRBJ2-3; 11 nucleotides agree with TRBD2. V trimming: 0 bases; J trimming: 5 bases; junction bases outside the gene matches: 13. The CDR3 consists of 19 residues. Germline CDR1 reads MGHRA; CDR2 reads YSYEKL.

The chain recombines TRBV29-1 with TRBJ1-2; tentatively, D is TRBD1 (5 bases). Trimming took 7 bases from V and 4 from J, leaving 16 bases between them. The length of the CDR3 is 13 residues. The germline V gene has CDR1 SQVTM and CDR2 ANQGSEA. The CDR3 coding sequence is TGCAGCGCCGACAGTCTAAAGCGCTATGGCTACACCTTC. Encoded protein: CSADSLKRYGYTF.

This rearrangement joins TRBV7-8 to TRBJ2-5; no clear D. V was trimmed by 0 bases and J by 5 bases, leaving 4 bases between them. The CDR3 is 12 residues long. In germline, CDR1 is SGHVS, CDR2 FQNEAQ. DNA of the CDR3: TGTGCCAGCAGCTTAGCGGTCGAGACCCAGTACTTC. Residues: CASSLAVETQYF.

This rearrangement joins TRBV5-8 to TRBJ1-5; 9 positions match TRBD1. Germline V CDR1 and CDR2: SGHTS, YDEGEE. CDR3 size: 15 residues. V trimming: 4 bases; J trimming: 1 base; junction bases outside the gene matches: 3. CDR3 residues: CASSGGQGSNQPQHF. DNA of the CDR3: TGTGCCAGCAGCGGAGGACAGGGGAGCAATCAGCCCCAGCATTTT. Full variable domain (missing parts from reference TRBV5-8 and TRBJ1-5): EAGVTQSPTHLIKTRGQQATLRCSPISGHTSVYWYQQALGLGLQFLLWYDEGEERNRGNFPPRFSGRQFPNYSSELNVNALELEDSALYLCASSGGQGSNQPQHFGDGTRLSIL.